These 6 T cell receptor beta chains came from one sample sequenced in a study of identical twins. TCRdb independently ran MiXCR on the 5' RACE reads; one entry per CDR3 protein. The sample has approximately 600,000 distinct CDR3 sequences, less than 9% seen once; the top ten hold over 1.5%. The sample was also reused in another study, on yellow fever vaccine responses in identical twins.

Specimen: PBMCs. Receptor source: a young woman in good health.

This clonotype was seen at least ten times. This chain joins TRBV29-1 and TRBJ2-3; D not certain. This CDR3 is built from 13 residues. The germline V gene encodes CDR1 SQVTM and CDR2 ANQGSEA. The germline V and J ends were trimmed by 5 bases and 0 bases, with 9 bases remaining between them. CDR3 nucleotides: TGCAGCGTTAAGGAACAGAGCACAGATACGCAGTATTTT. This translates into CSVKEQSTDTQYF.

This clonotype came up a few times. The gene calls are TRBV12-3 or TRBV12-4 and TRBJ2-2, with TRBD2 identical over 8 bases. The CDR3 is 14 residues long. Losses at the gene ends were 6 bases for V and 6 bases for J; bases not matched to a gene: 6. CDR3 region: CASSLGLAPGELFF. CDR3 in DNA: TGTGCCAGCAGCCTTGGACTAGCCCCCGGGGAGCTGTTTTTT.

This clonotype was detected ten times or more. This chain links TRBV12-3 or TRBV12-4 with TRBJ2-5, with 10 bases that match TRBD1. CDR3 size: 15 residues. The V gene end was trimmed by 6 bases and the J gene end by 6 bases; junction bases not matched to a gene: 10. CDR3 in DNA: TGTGCCAGCAGAGAAACCGGGACAGGGGTAAAGACCCAGTACTTC. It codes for CASRETGTGVKTQYF.

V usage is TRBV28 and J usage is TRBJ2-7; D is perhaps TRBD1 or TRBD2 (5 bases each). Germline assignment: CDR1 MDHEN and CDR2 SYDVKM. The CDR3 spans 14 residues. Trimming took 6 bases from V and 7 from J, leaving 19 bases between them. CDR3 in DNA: TGTGCCAGCAGCCCGACAGTTGGGCCGGGAGAGCAGTACGTC. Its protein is CASSPTVGPGEQYV.

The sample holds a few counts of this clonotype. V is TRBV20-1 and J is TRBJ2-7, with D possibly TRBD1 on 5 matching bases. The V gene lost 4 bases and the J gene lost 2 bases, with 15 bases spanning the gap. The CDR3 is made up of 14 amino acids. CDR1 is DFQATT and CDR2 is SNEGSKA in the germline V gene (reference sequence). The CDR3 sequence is CSATGPTATYEQYF. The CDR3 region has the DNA TGCAGTGCTACCGGACCGACAGCGACCTACGAGCAGTACTTC.

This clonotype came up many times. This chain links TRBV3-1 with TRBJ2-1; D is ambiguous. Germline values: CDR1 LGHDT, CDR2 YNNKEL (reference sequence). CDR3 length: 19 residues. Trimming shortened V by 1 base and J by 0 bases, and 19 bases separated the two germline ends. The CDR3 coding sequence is TGTGCCAGCAGCCAAGGATATAGGTTTATAGTTAGCTCCTACAATGAGCAGTTCTTC. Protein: CASSQGYRFIVSSYNEQFF.